This T cell receptor beta chain was sequenced in a study of Graves' ophthalmopathy and Graves' hyperthyroidism. Germline CDR1 and CDR2: MNHEY and SMNVEV (reference sequence). Trimming stripped 4 bases from V and 4 bases from J, with 19 bases between. This CDR3 has 16 residues. For repertoire sequencing, the TCR beta CDR3 regions were amplified from RNA transcripts. Second-round multiplex PCR came after first-round RT-PCR with HTBI primers. From the multiplex PCR reads, TCRdb called clonotypes with MiXCR, one entry per CDR3 protein. Of approximately 160,000 distinct CDR3 sequences listed, about 40% are singletons. Every ophthalmopathy donor presented moderate-to-severe activity, CAS ≥3, NOSPECS ≥4 and duration under 3 months. Diagnosis used clinical symptoms, serum thyroxine, TRAb, thyroid ultrasound and orbital computed tomography. The PBMC fraction was derived from less than 11 ml of fresh peripheral blood.

The sequencing input was peripheral blood. The sequence was obtained from a woman aged 35 to 49 with Graves' ophthalmopathy. The chain combines TRBV27 with TRBJ2-5, with D possibly called TRBD1 or TRBD2 (5 bases each). CDR3 DNA sequence: TGTGCCAGCAGTTCCCTCGGGACGGTGGACCGAGAGACCCAGTACTTC. It is translated as CASSSLGTVDRETQYF.